The TCR beta chain described here comes from a study of shared clonotypes between healthy human individuals. Study overall: Plates per donor: three CD4 naive, three CD4 memory, two CD8 naive, one CD8 memory.

Study findings and constraints: Richness estimates generally favored naive over memory subsets. Tissue TCR repertoires likely differ from these blood-only repertoires.

This clone was observed a few times. Its target is not known. In the authors' methods: ImmunoSEQ output lacked quality scores and full-length reads, limiting matched filtering. The table came from immunoSEQ multiplex PCR; TCRdb's copy has only in-frame clones and leaves some out. That table is the source of V, J and clone size, and D and trimming were worked out from the DNA. Altogether more than 2,000,000 clones are present, over 90% being singletons, with the ten largest covering around 0.4%. This TCR was sampled from a man aged 18 to 35 in good health. Some clones in this sample may be carry-over from other donors' samples. The sequenced sample consisted of naive CD4+ T cells from PBMCs. Indicated subset: CD45RA+ positively selected.

CDR3 in amino acids: CASSRIRNQPQHF. CDR3 sequence (DNA): TGTGCCAGCTCACGAATACGAAATCAGCCCCAGCATTTT. The chain combines TRBV18 with TRBJ1-5; D not certain. The CDR3 sequence is 13 residues long. V gave up 4 bases and J gave up 4 bases, with 8 bases separating them. Germline V lookup: CDR1 KGHSH, CDR2 LQKENI.